Listed below are T cell receptor beta chains from one sample, sequenced in a study of early T cells in non-severe SARS-CoV-2 infection. TCRdb re-analysed the 5' RACE reads in MiXCR, keeping a single row per CDR3 protein. This table holds around 80,000 distinct CDR3 sequences, less than 15% found once. Sequenced sample: whole blood. Receptor source: an adult who was a healthcare worker with PCR-confirmed SARS-CoV-2 infection or an uninfected control (not recorded which). Each CDR3 is given with its conserved first and last residue. D genes are given only for firm matches. A clone size is listed for some rows: how often the clone was seen (once, few, many), or a class if it is expanded.

j_call: TRBJ2-3
clone_size: few
v_call: TRBV5-1
d_call: .
cdr3_nt: TGCGCCAGCAGCTCAACAGGCTACACAGATACGCAGTATTTT
cdr3_aa: CASSSTGYTDTQYF

j_call: TRBJ2-2
clone_size: once
v_call: TRBV5-1
d_call: .
cdr3_nt: TGCGCCAGCAGCTTAGATGGACTACATAACACCGGGGAGCTGTTTTTT
cdr3_aa: CASSLDGLHNTGELFF

j_call: TRBJ2-3
clone_size: few
v_call: TRBV7-3
d_call: .
cdr3_nt: TGTGCCAGCAGCCATGAAGGGGGACCTTACCCCAATACGCAGTATTTT
cdr3_aa: CASSHEGGPYPNTQYF

j_call: TRBJ2-2
clone_size: .
v_call: TRBV11-1
d_call: TRBD2
cdr3_nt: TGTGCCAGCAGGTTGAGCGGGGTCGTTAACACCGGGGAGCTGTTTTTT
cdr3_aa: CASRLSGVVNTGELFF

j_call: TRBJ2-1
clone_size: .
v_call: TRBV19
d_call: .
cdr3_nt: TGTGCCAGTAGTGACCCACGGGGGCTGAAAAACAATGAGCAGTTCTTC
cdr3_aa: CASSDPRGLKNNEQFF

j_call: TRBJ1-2
clone_size: few
v_call: TRBV28
d_call: TRBD1
cdr3_nt: TGTGCCAGCAGTTCAGGACAGGGCTATGGCTACACCTTC
cdr3_aa: CASSSGQGYGYTF

j_call: TRBJ2-7
clone_size: .
v_call: TRBV14
d_call: TRBD2
cdr3_nt: TGTGCCAGCAGCCCCGCGGGAGGGGGACTCTACGAGCAGTACTTC
cdr3_aa: CASSPAGGGLYEQYF

j_call: TRBJ2-5
clone_size: .
v_call: TRBV15
d_call: .
cdr3_nt: TGTGCCACCAGCCGGGACAAGCAAGAGACCCAGTACTTC
cdr3_aa: CATSRDKQETQYF

j_call: TRBJ1-6
clone_size: .
v_call: TRBV11-3
d_call: .
cdr3_nt: TGTGCCAGCAGCTTAGATGTAACTTCACCCCTCCACTTT
cdr3_aa: CASSLDVTSPLHF

j_call: TRBJ2-3
clone_size: .
v_call: TRBV30
d_call: .
cdr3_nt: TGTGCCTGGAGTATGCGGGGCACAGATACGCAGTATTTT
cdr3_aa: CAWSMRGTDTQYF

j_call: TRBJ2-1
clone_size: many
v_call: TRBV12-3/TRBV12-4
d_call: TRBD2
cdr3_nt: TGTGCCAGCAGTTTTCTAGCGGGGGGGCAGGAAAATGAGCAGTTCTTC
cdr3_aa: CASSFLAGGQENEQFF

j_call: TRBJ1-3
clone_size: few
v_call: TRBV6-1
d_call: .
cdr3_nt: TGTGCCAGCAGTGTAAGGGAGGCTGGAAACACCATATATTTT
cdr3_aa: CASSVREAGNTIYF

j_call: TRBJ2-5
clone_size: few
v_call: TRBV29-1
d_call: .
cdr3_nt: TGCAGCGTGTCGGGGGCCCCAGCCCAAGAGACCCAGTACTTC
cdr3_aa: CSVSGAPAQETQYF

j_call: TRBJ2-1
clone_size: many
v_call: TRBV2
d_call: .
cdr3_nt: TGTGCCAGCAGTGAGCAGGGGTGGAATGAGCAGTTCTTC
cdr3_aa: CASSEQGWNEQFF

j_call: TRBJ2-3
clone_size: .
v_call: TRBV5-5
d_call: TRBD1
cdr3_nt: TGTGCCAGCAGCTCAAGACAGGGGAACACAGATACGCAGTATTTT
cdr3_aa: CASSSRQGNTDTQYF

j_call: TRBJ2-4
clone_size: .
v_call: TRBV20-1
d_call: .
cdr3_nt: TGCAGTGCTAGAGGACAGAACATTCAGTACTTC
cdr3_aa: CSARGQNIQYF

j_call: TRBJ2-3
clone_size: .
v_call: TRBV7-9
d_call: TRBD2
cdr3_nt: TGTGCCAGCAGCTTAACTAGCGGGGACACAGATACGCAGTATTTT
cdr3_aa: CASSLTSGDTDTQYF

j_call: TRBJ2-2
clone_size: few
v_call: TRBV5-1
d_call: .
cdr3_nt: TGCGCCAGCAGCTATCTACAGGGATTCGGGGAGCTGTTTTTT
cdr3_aa: CASSYLQGFGELFF

j_call: TRBJ1-2
clone_size: many
v_call: TRBV6-5
d_call: TRBD1
cdr3_nt: TGTGCCACTTCAAGGGACAGGGTGTCTAGCGGCTACACCTTC
cdr3_aa: CATSRDRVSSGYTF

j_call: TRBJ2-2
clone_size: few
v_call: TRBV11-2
d_call: TRBD1
cdr3_nt: TGTGCCAGCAGCTATCGGACAGGGAACACCGGGGAGCTGTTTTTT
cdr3_aa: CASSYRTGNTGELFF

j_call: TRBJ2-1
clone_size: medium-sized
v_call: TRBV20-1
d_call: TRBD1
cdr3_nt: TGCAGTGCCGCAGGGGGACAGGGATCCTACAATGAGCAGTTCTTC
cdr3_aa: CSAAGGQGSYNEQFF

j_call: TRBJ2-5
clone_size: few
v_call: TRBV12-3/TRBV12-4
d_call: TRBD2
cdr3_nt: TGTGCCAGCAGTTTCGGACTAGCGGGAGAAGAGACCCAGTACTTC
cdr3_aa: CASSFGLAGEETQYF

j_call: TRBJ2-3
clone_size: .
v_call: TRBV6-1
d_call: .
cdr3_nt: TGTGCCAGCAGTGTTCACCCGGGACTCAGCACAGATACGCAGTATTTT
cdr3_aa: CASSVHPGLSTDTQYF

j_call: TRBJ1-5
clone_size: .
v_call: TRBV3-1
d_call: .
cdr3_nt: TGTGCCAGCAGCCAAGCAGGGTCGGCGAGCAATCAGCCCCAGCATTTT
cdr3_aa: CASSQAGSASNQPQHF

j_call: TRBJ2-7
clone_size: .
v_call: TRBV7-9
d_call: .
cdr3_nt: TGTGCCAGCAGCTCCTATAACTACGAGCAGTACTTC
cdr3_aa: CASSSYNYEQYF

j_call: TRBJ2-3
clone_size: .
v_call: TRBV15
d_call: .
cdr3_nt: TGTGCCACCAGCAGCGGGGTCAAAGGAGGCAGCACAGATACGCAGTATTTT
cdr3_aa: CATSSGVKGGSTDTQYF

j_call: TRBJ1-2
clone_size: many
v_call: TRBV20-1
d_call: .
cdr3_nt: TGCAGTGCTAGAGTAGGGACCTATGGCTACACCTTC
cdr3_aa: CSARVGTYGYTF